What follows describes a single T cell receptor (beta chain). Its specificity is not known. Before being chosen for sequencing, patients had shown CD8+CD57+ cell expansion by flow cytometry. This sample stems from a study of CD8+CD57+ T cells in acquired aplastic anemia. About the research overall: Sorted CD4+ and CD8+ cells gave a mean 3.2 ug DNA, range roughly 0.19 to 27.4 ug. Whole-study findings and limits: Both patients and controls carried the same twenty-nine CD8+ CDR3 sequences. CD8+ Simpson's diversity did not differ significantly between patients and controls.

The CDR3 is 13 amino acids. Germline CDR1 and CDR2: GTSNPN and SVGIG (reference sequence). V shed 1 base and J 9 bases; nucleotides not matched to a gene: 2. Genomic DNA constituted the template upon which TCR beta VDJ and CDR3 profiling was performed. In TCRdb, the reads were re-called with MiXCR into one record per CDR3 protein. Among some 160,000 distinct CDR3 sequences listed, approximately 51% were seen once. This TCR derives from a human donor with aplastic anemia. The chain uses TRBV30 and TRBJ1-6, with 8 bases matching TRBD1. The specimen sequenced was sorted CD4+, CD8+, or CD8+CD57+ T cells (not recorded which) from PBMCs. CDR3 bases: TGTGCCTGGAGTGACAGGGGGAGTTCACCCCTCCACTTT. Its protein product is CAWSDRGSSPLHF.